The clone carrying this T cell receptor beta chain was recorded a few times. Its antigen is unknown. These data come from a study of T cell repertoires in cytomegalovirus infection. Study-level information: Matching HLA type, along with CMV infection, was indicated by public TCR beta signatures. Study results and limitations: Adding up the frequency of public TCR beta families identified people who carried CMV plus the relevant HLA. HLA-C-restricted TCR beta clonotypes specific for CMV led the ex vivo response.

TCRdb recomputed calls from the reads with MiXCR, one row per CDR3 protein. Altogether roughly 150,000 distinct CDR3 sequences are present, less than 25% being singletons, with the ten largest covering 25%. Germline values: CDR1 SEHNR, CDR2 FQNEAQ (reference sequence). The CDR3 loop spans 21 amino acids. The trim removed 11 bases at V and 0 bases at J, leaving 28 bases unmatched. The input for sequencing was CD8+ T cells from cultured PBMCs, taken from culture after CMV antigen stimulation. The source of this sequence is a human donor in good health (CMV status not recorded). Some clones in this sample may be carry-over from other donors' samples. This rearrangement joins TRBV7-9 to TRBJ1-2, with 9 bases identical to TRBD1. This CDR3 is CAGRGDRVPADARRPNYGYTF. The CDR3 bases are TGTGCCGGCCGAGGGGACAGGGTTCCCGCGGATGCGAGGCGGCCTAACTATGGCTACACCTTC.